The next 6 T cell receptor beta chains were all read from a single sample in a study of a mutant IDH1 vaccine in newly diagnosed glioma. Data came from immunoSEQ multiplex PCR; TCRdb stores just in-frame clones and leaves some out. Here the sample spans around 82,000 clones, over 75% being singletons. Sample time point: baseline, week 1 (first vaccination visit). Treatment described: pre-vaccination baseline after standard-of-care therapy. The specimen comprised PBMCs, sampled from a glioma patient treated with radiotherapy, temozolomide or both. Source of these receptors: a man in his forties or fifties with glioma. Some clones in this sample may be carry-over from other donors' samples.

The CDR3 reads CASSEGWLVETQYF. CDR3 coding DNA: TGTGCCAGCAGTGAAGGTTGGCTAGTAGAGACCCAGTACTTC. The chain carries TRBV2 and TRBJ2-5; D not resolved. The V end was cut by 1 base, the J end by 4 bases, with 10 bases between. The germline gives CDR1 SNHLY, CDR2 FYNNEI. The CDR3 runs to 14 residues. The full variable domain, rest sourced from reference TRBV2 and TRBJ2-5, is EPEVTQTPSHQVTQMGQEVILRCVPISNHLYFYWYRQILGQKVEFLVSFYNNEISEKSEIFDDQFSVERPDGSNFTLKIRSTKLEDSAMYFCASSEGWLVETQYFGPGTRLLVL.

This clone was seen more than once but under ten times. The chain couples TRBV30 to TRBJ1-1, with 8 bases matching TRBD1. Trimming took 2 bases from V and 1 from J; bases not matched to a gene: 3. Germline CDR1 is GTSNPN and CDR2 is SVGIG (reference sequence). This CDR3 region has 14 residues. The CDR3 loop reads CAWSIGTGNTEAFF. The CDR3 DNA reads TGTGCCTGGAGTATAGGGACAGGGAACACTGAAGCTTTCTTT.

The chain is built from TRBV11-1 and TRBJ2-7, with 10 bases matching TRBD1. J lost 9 bases, V lost 7 bases, and 12 bases had no gene match. The CDR3 has 14 amino acids. Germline V gives CDR1 SGHAT, CDR2 FQDESV (reference sequence). This CDR3 is CASNPGTGVERQYF. CDR3 nucleotide sequence: TGTGCCAGCAATCCCGGGACAGGGGTGGAGCGGCAGTACTTC.

V is TRBV6-4 and J is TRBJ2-1; D is unclear. With 5 bases removed from V and 0 bases from J, the gap between germline ends came to 8 bases. CDR3 length: 14 residues. CDR1 MRHNA and CDR2 SNTAGT come from the germline V gene. The CDR3 DNA reads TGTGCCAGCAGTAAGAGTGGCTCCTACAATGAGCAGTTCTTC. Its translation is CASSKSGSYNEQFF.

CDR3 in amino acids: CASTLTQVATNEKLFF. The CDR3 nucleotides read TGTGCCAGCACCCTCACTCAAGTGGCAACTAATGAAAAACTGTTTTTT. This sequence joins TRBV11-2 and TRBJ1-4; no clear D gene. CDR1 is SGHAT, CDR2 FQNNGV, per germline. The CDR3 sequence is 16 residues long. Trimming shortened V by 7 bases and J by 0 bases, and 15 bases separated the two germline ends.

The V call is TRBV27, the J call TRBJ2-7, with 7 nucleotides matching TRBD2. CDR1 is MNHEY and CDR2 is SMNVEV in the germline V gene (reference sequence). V trimming: 7 bases; J trimming: 4 bases; junction bases outside the gene matches: 7. The CDR3 sequence is 13 residues long. As DNA, the CDR3 is TGTGCCAGCACCATTAGGCGGGGGTACGAGCAGTACTTC. Translating gives CASTIRRGYEQYF.